The clone carrying this T cell receptor (beta chain) was observed a handful of times. This specimen belongs to a study of cytomegalovirus exposure and HLA in healthy donors. Germline-derived CDR1 and CDR2 are LNHDA and SQIVND (reference sequence). The CDR3 covers 16 residues. The V end lost 3 bases, the J end lost 1 base, and 15 bases lay between the germline ends. Both 60 Vbeta primers and 13 Jbeta primers went into the PCR. TCRdb's table, derived via immunoSEQ multiplex PCR, lists solely in-frame clones and lacks some. The sample lists about 160,000 clones; more than 70% were seen once. This sequence joins TRBV19 and TRBJ2-5; D is possibly TRBD1 (6 bases). The TCR originated in a male donor in good health and CMV-seronegative. Material: PBMCs. The CDR3 region has the DNA TGTGCCAGTAGTATCGGGCTGGGGGCATCCCAAGAGACCCAGTACTTC. Encoded protein: CASSIGLGASQETQYF.